This T cell receptor beta chain was profiled in a study of Tregs in tolerant kidney transplant recipients. Comment on this clone: Its specificity is unknown.

Measured with immunoSEQ multiplex PCR; TCRdb has only the in-frame clones, and not every one. The data contain about 15,000 clones, around 53% of them singletons. Recipient PBMCs carried a CFSE label and met irradiated graft donor PBMCs for about six days before FACS sorting. Study observations and caveats: The most relevant donor-specific Treg TCRbeta repertoire apparently came from expansion with activated donor B cells. Validation in larger populations is needed because few patients were studied.

V was shortened by 2 bases and J by 4 bases, with 20 bases between the two germline ends. CDR1 SGHRS and CDR2 YFSETQ come from the germline V gene. This CDR3 region has 17 residues. The chain joins TRBV5-1 to TRBJ2-3; possibly TRBD1 for D (6 bases). The material sequenced was CD4+ T cells from blood cultured with allogeneic cells, taken before the transplant. The clonotype comes from a human patient who received a combined kidney and bone marrow transplant. This CDR3 is CASSFFPGTRSADTQYF. The CDR3 region has the DNA TGCGCCAGCAGCTTTTTCCCCGGGACACGGAGCGCAGATACGCAGTATTTT.